The subject of this entry is one TCR beta chain. V shed 3 bases and J shed 0 bases, with 14 bases lying between them. The CDR3 extends over 17 amino acids. In germline, CDR1 is MNHEY, CDR2 SMNVEV (reference sequence). The sample belongs to a study of blood T cell repertoires in COVID-19. Clones were sequenced by immunoSEQ multiplex PCR, and TCRdb holds only the in-frame ones, with some missing. The data contain 350,000 to 450,000 clones, about 85% of them singletons. This chain joins TRBV27 and TRBJ2-2; TRBD1 is a possible D gene (7 bases). The receptor was isolated from a woman aged 18-29 years with acute or convalescent COVID-19. Input material: peripheral blood. The CDR3, as DNA: TGTGCCAGCAGTTTGGGCGGGACAGCCGCGAACACCGGGGAGCTGTTTTTT. Its protein product is CASSLGGTAANTGELFF.